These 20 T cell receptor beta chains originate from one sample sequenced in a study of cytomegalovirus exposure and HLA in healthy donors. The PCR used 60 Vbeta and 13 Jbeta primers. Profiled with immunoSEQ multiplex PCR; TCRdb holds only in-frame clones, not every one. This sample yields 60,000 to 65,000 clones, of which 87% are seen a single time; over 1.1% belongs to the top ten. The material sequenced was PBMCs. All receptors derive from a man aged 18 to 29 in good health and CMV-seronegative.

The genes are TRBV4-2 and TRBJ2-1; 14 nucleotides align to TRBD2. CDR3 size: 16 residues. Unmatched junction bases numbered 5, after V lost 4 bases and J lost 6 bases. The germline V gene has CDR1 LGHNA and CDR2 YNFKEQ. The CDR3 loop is CASSLTGTSGSNEQFF. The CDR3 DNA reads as TGTGCCAGCAGCCTTACGGGGACTAGCGGGAGCAATGAGCAGTTCTTC.

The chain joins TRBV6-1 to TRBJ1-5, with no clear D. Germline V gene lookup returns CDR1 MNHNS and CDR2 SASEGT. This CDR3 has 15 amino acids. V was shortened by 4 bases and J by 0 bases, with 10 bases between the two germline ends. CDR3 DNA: TGTGCCAGCAGTGTTTCGGGGTATAGCAATCAGCCCCAGCATTTT. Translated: CASSVSGYSNQPQHF.

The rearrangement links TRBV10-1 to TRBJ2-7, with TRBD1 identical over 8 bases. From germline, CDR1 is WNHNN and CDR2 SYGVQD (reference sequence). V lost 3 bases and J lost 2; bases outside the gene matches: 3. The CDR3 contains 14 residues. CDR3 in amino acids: CASSDGTGPYEQYF. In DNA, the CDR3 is TGCGCCAGCAGTGATGGGACAGGCCCCTACGAGCAGTACTTC.

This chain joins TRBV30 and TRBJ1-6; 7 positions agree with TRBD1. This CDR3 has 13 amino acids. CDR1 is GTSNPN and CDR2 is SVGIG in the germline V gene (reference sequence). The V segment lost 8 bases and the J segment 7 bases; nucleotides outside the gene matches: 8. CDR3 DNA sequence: TGTGCCGGCCGGGACAGCCGGAATTCACCCCTCCACTTT. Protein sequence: CAGRDSRNSPLHF.

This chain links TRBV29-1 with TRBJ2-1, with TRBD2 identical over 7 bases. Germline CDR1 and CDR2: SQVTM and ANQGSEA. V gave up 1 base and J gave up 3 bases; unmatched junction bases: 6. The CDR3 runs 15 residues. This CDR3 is CSVEGGEGNYNEQFF. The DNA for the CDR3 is TGCAGCGTTGAAGGGGGGGAGGGAAACTACAATGAGCAGTTCTTC.

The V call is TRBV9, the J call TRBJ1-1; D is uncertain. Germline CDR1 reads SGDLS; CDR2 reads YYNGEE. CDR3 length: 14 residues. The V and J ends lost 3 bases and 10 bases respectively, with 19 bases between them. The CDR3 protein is CASSAGSIPLGAFF. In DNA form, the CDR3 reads TGTGCCAGCAGCGCAGGCTCAATACCTCTCGGAGCTTTCTTT.

CDR3 coding DNA: TGTGCCAGCAGCTCCGAACATGGGACAGGGGACTACGAGCAGTACTTC. Translation gives CASSSEHGTGDYEQYF. V and J are TRBV7-8 and TRBJ2-7, with TRBD1 matching 10 bases. V lost 4 bases and J lost 3; bases outside the gene matches: 9. Germline loops: CDR1 SGHVS, CDR2 FQNEAQ. The CDR3 runs to 16 residues.

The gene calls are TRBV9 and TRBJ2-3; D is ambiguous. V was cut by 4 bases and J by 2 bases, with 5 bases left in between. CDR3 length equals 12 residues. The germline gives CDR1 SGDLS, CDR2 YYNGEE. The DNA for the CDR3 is TGTGCCAGCAGCCCTAACACAGATACGCAGTATTTT. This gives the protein CASSPNTDTQYF.

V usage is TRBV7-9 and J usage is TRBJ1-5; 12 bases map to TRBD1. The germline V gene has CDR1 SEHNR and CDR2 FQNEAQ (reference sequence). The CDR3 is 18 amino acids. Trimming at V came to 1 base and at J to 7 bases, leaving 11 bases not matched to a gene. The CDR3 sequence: CASSLEPPGQGAWQPQHF. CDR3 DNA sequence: TGTGCCAGCAGCTTAGAGCCTCCGGGACAGGGGGCTTGGCAGCCCCAGCATTTT.

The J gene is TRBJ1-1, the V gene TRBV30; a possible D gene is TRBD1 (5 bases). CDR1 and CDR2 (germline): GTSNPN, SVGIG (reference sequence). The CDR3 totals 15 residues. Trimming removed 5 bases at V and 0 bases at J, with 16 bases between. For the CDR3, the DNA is TGTGCCTGGCTTCGGGGGGGGAGCATGAACACTGAAGCTTTCTTT. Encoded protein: CAWLRGGSMNTEAFF.

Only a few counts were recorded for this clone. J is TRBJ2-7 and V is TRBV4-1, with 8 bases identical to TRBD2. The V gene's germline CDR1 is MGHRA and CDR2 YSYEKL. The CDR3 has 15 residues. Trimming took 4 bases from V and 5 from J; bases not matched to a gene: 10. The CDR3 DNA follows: TGCGCCAGCAGCCCTTCCGGGACTAGGGTGAACGAGCAGTACTTC. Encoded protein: CASSPSGTRVNEQYF.

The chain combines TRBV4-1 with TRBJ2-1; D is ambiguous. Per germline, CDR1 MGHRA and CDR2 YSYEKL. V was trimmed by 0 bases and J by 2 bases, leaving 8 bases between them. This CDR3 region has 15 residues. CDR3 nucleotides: TGCGCCAGCAGCCAAGAAGAGCGAACCTACAATGAGCAGTTCTTC. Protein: CASSQEERTYNEQFF.

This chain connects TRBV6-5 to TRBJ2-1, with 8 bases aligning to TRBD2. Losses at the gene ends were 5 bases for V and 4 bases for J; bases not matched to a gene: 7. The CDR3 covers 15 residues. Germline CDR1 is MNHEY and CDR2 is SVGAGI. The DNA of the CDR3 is TGTGCCAGCAGTCCGTTGGCGGGGGGATACAATGAGCAGTTCTTC. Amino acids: CASSPLAGGYNEQFF.

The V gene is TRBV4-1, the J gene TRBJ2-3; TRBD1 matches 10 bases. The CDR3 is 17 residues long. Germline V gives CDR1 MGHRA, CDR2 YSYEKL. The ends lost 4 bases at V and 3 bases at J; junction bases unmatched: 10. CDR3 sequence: CASSRQYRDRGTDTQYF. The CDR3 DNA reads TGCGCCAGCAGCCGCCAGTACCGGGACAGGGGAACAGATACGCAGTATTTT.

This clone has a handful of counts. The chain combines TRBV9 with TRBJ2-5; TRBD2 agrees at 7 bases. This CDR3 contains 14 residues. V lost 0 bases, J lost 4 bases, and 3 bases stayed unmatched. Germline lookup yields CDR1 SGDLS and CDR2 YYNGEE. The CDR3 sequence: CASSVGGGGETQYF. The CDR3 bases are TGTGCCAGCAGCGTAGGGGGGGGTGGAGAGACCCAGTACTTC.

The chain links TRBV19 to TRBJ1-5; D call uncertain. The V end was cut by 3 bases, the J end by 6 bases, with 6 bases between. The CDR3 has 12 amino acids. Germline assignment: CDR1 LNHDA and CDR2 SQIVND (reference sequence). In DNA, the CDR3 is TGTGCCAGTAGTATCCTCCCTCAGCCCCAGCATTTT. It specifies CASSILPQPQHF.

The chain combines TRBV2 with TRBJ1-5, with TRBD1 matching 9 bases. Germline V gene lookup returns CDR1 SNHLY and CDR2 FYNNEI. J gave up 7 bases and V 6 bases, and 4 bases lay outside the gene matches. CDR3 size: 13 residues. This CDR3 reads CASRDRGGQPQHF. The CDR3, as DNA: TGTGCCAGCAGGGACAGGGGCGGGCAGCCCCAGCATTTT.

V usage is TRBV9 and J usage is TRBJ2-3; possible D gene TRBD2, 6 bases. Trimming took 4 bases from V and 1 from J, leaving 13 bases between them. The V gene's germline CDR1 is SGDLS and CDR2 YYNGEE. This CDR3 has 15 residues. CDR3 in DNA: TGTGCCAGCAGCCCAGCACTAGCAGGCACAGATACGCAGTATTTT. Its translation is CASSPALAGTDTQYF.

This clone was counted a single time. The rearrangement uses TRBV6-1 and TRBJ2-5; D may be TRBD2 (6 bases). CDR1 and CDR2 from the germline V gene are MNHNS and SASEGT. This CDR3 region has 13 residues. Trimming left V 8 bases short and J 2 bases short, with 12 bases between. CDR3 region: CASRGLRQETQYF. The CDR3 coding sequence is TGTGCCAGCCGGGGACTCCGGCAAGAGACCCAGTACTTC.

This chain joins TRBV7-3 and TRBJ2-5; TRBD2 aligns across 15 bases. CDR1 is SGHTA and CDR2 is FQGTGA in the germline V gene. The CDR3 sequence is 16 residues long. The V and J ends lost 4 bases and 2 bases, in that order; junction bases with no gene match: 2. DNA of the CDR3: TGTGCCAGCAGCTCCGGACTAGCGGGGGGGCAAGAGACCCAGTACTTC. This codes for CASSSGLAGGQETQYF.